Sequencing of this TCR beta chain was carried out in a study of PD-1 blockade in classical Hodgkin lymphoma. This CDR3 contains 17 residues. Germline trimming cut 4 bases from V and 6 bases from J; bases unmatched to any gene: 13. CDR1 is SGHRS, CDR2 YFSETQ, per germline. The patients all showed relapse after autologous stem cell transplantation, while their brentuximab vedotin exposure varied. Only in-frame clones appear in the TCRdb table, and some are missing; sequencing was by immunoSEQ multiplex PCR. The table has about 21,000 clones, less than 80% seen once; the top ten hold about a fifth. As for this clone: What it recognizes is unknown.

The study, taken as a whole, reports: It was reported that newly diagnosed patients had less baseline TCR diversity than healthy donors. TCR diversity rose significantly by C4D1 in CD4+ but not CD8+ cells. The study found complete responders had baseline diversity similar to newly diagnosed patients.

The sequenced sample was peripheral blood mononuclear cells (PBMCs), obtained at baseline. This receptor was obtained from a human donor with classical Hodgkin lymphoma. The chain combines TRBV5-1 with TRBJ1-6; 7 nucleotides match TRBD1. CDR3 DNA sequence: TGCGCCAGCAGCCCGGCCGGTGGAGGGGGCAGTAATTCACCCCTCCACTTT. It yields the protein CASSPAGGGGSNSPLHF. Full variable domain (rest looked up from reference TRBV5-1 and TRBJ1-6): KAGVTQTPRYLIKTRGQQVTLSCSPISGHRSVSWYQQTPGQGLQFLFEYFSETQRNKGNFPGRFSGRQFSNSRSEMNVSTLELGDSALYLCASSPAGGGGSNSPLHFGNGTRLTVT.